This TCR beta chain was sequenced in a study of technical replicates of blood from a few donors. Some clones are missing from TCRdb's copy, which holds only in-frame ones; the method was immunoSEQ multiplex PCR. The sample comprises around 81,000 clones, 70% to 90% of which are singletons, and around 3.9% rests with the top ten. CDR1 SQVTM and CDR2 ANQGSEA come from the germline V gene. There are 12 residues in the CDR3. J gave up 5 bases and V 5 bases, and 4 bases lay outside the gene matches. Sample: PBMCs. The source of this sequence is a human donor in good health. Some clones in this sample may be carry-over from other donors' samples. This chain links TRBV29-1 with TRBJ1-1; TRBD1 matches 8 bases. CDR3 sequence: CSVTTGETEAFF. Written as DNA, the CDR3 is TGCAGCGTTACGACAGGGGAAACTGAAGCTTTCTTT.